The 18 T cell receptor beta chains given below trace back to one sample, sequenced in a study of post-analysis software for immune sequencing data. Findings and caveats of the study: Five or six TRBV segments appeared more often in patients than in controls, and TRBV5-6, TRBV5-1 and TRBV20-1 were among these.

Their cognate antigens are unknown. The TCR beta cDNA libraries contained unique molecular identifiers. TCRdb recomputed calls from the PCR reads with MiXCR, one row per CDR3 protein. The table shows about 540,000 distinct CDR3 sequences, with approximately 31% occurring only once. The material sequenced was blood. The receptors derive from a girl under 18 with multiple sclerosis.

The sample holds one count of this clonotype. The rearrangement links TRBV28 to TRBJ2-3, with 7 positions matching TRBD2. This CDR3 comprises 19 residues. V dropped 5 bases and J dropped 3; count of bases not matched to a gene: 20. Germline V lookup: CDR1 MDHEN, CDR2 SYDVKM. The CDR3 bases are TGTGCCAGCAGTCCCCTTATGGGGTCGAGCGGGGAAGGAACAGATACGCAGTATTTT. Translation gives CASSPLMGSSGEGTDTQYF. Complete variable domain (other parts from reference TRBV28 and TRBJ2-3): DVKVTQSSRYLVKRTGEKVFLECVQDMDHENMFWYRQDPGLGLRLIYFSYDVKMKEKGDIPEGYSVSREKKERFSLILESASTNQTSMYLCASSPLMGSSGEGTDTQYFGPGTRLTVL.

This clonotype was seen just once. The V call is TRBV27, the J call TRBJ2-3, with 10 bases aligning to TRBD2. After removal of 2 bases from V and 6 bases from J, the junction contained 8 bases not matched to a gene. The V gene's germline CDR1 is MNHEY and CDR2 SMNVEV (reference sequence). The CDR3 contains 16 residues. This CDR3 reads CASSLKGLAGEDTQYF. The CDR3 DNA reads as TGTGCCAGCAGTTTAAAGGGCCTAGCGGGGGAGGATACGCAGTATTTT.

CDR3 amino acids: CASSLGLAGRETQYF. The CDR3 DNA reads TGTGCCAGCAGCTTAGGGCTAGCGGGGAGGGAGACCCAGTACTTC. The V gene is TRBV7-2, the J gene TRBJ2-5; 9 bases are shared with TRBD2. Germline assignment: CDR1 SGHTA and CDR2 FQGNSA. V lost 1 base to trimming and J lost 5 bases; unmatched junction nucleotides: 5. This CDR3 has 15 amino acids.

The gene calls are TRBV6-1 and TRBJ1-2; maybe TRBD1 (5 bases). This CDR3 comprises 17 residues. V was clipped by 2 bases and J by 2 bases, with 18 bases between them. The germline V gene has CDR1 MNHNS and CDR2 SASEGT. The CDR3 region is CASSERTLTPGNYGYTF. The DNA for the CDR3 is TGTGCCAGCAGTGAACGCACGCTAACCCCAGGGAACTATGGCTACACCTTC.

This clonotype has a count of ten or more. The V and J genes are TRBV4-1 and TRBJ2-5; 9 bases map to TRBD2. The CDR3 loop spans 16 amino acids. V was pared by 2 bases and J by 6 bases, with 10 bases of the junction left unmatched. Germline-derived CDR1 and CDR2 are MGHRA and YSYEKL. This CDR3 reads CASSQPLRGGKQTQYF. The CDR3 nucleotides are TGCGCCAGCAGCCAACCTTTGCGGGGGGGCAAACAGACCCAGTACTTC.

The chain links TRBV12-3 or TRBV12-4 to TRBJ2-4, with D perhaps matching TRBD1 or TRBD2 (5 bases each). Deletions cut 7 bases from V and 2 bases from J, with 12 bases between. The CDR3 runs to 14 residues. The CDR3 DNA follows: TGTGCCAGCACCGGGGCGCTCACCAAAAACATTCAGTACTTC. This gives the protein CASTGALTKNIQYF.

This clonotype was detected only a few times. This sequence joins TRBV6-6 and TRBJ2-5; maybe TRBD1 (6 bases). Trimming cost V 2 bases and J 5 bases, with 12 bases left between them. CDR1 MNHNY and CDR2 SVGAGI come from the germline V gene (reference sequence). The CDR3 extends over 14 amino acids. The CDR3 sequence is CASSYQGHWETQYF. The CDR3 DNA reads as TGTGCCAGCAGTTACCAGGGGCACTGGGAGACCCAGTACTTC.

The chain is built from TRBV5-1 and TRBJ2-1, with 7 positions matching TRBD1. The germline CDR1 and CDR2 sequences are SGHRS and YFSETQ. This CDR3 comprises 14 residues. Trimming cost V 2 bases and J 15 bases; bases outside gene matches: 14. The CDR3 reads CASSFGQVTNTAFF. CDR3 DNA sequence: TGCGCCAGCAGCTTCGGACAGGTGACAAATACAGCGTTCTTC.

This clonotype showed up many times. The V and J genes are TRBV12-3 or TRBV12-4 and TRBJ1-2, with 9 positions matching TRBD1. The CDR3 is made up of 13 amino acids. J gave up 4 bases and V 6 bases, and 3 bases lay outside the gene matches. The CDR3 nucleotides read TGTGCCAGCAGCCCGGGACAGGGCTATGGCTACACCTTC. Protein sequence: CASSPGQGYGYTF.

This clonotype occurred a few times. CDR3 protein: CASSFRDRGPAGQYF. As DNA, the CDR3 is TGTGCCAGCAGCTTCCGGGACAGGGGGCCCGCTGGGCAGTACTTC. The chain couples TRBV5-6 to TRBJ2-7; 12 bases are a match to TRBD1. J gave up 9 bases and V 2 bases, and 9 bases lay outside the gene matches. The length of the CDR3 is 15 residues. In germline, CDR1 is SGHDT, CDR2 YYEEEE.

The J gene is TRBJ1-1, the V gene TRBV7-8, with no clear D. V lost 5 bases and J 1 base, leaving 14 bases between the germline ends. The germline gives CDR1 SGHVS, CDR2 FQNEAQ. The CDR3 has 15 residues. DNA for the CDR3: TGTGCCAGCAGCCCCAGGAGGGTAGGGAACACTGAAGCTTTCTTT. The encoded protein is CASSPRRVGNTEAFF.

This clonotype was found a few times. J is TRBJ2-1 and V is TRBV7-8; no clear D. The CDR3 has 13 residues. V lost 4 bases and J 6 bases, leaving 10 bases between the germline ends. Germline assignment: CDR1 SGHVS and CDR2 FQNEAQ. This chain's CDR3 is CASSSYLTNEQFF. For the CDR3, the DNA is TGTGCCAGCAGCTCCTATCTGACCAATGAGCAGTTCTTC.

With respect to this clonotype: The junction does not match germline at one end; this may be a read error. The chain has TRBV27 and TRBJ1-2; D gene uncertain. From germline, CDR1 is MNHEY and CDR2 SMNVEV (reference sequence). This CDR3 is 14 amino acids long. CDR3: CARSLDPANYGYTF. CDR3 bases: TGTGCCCGCAGTCTCGACCCAGCTAACTATGGCTACACCTTC.

In this sample, this clonotype turned up a few times. The rearrangement uses TRBV2 and TRBJ2-5; TRBD1 agrees at 9 bases. The CDR3 sequence is 15 residues long. Losses at the gene ends were 7 bases for V and 1 base for J; bases not matched to a gene: 7. Germline loops: CDR1 SNHLY, CDR2 FYNNEI. The CDR3 DNA reads as TGTGCCAGCATCCGGGACAGGGAGTTCCAAGAGACCCAGTACTTC. Translation gives CASIRDREFQETQYF.

There are a few counts of this clonotype. V is TRBV28 and J is TRBJ1-5, with D perhaps TRBD1 (5 bases). CDR3 size: 16 residues. V lost 7 bases and J 3 bases, leaving 19 bases between the germline ends. Germline assignment: CDR1 MDHEN and CDR2 SYDVKM. In nucleotides, the CDR3 is TGTGCCAGCACCCAAGTGAGGGGCGCCTACAATCAGCCCCAGCATTTT. Amino acids: CASTQVRGAYNQPQHF.

This chain joins TRBV10-3 and TRBJ1-1; D possibly corresponds to TRBD1 (6 bases). Trimming stripped 6 bases from V and 1 base from J, with 9 bases between. CDR3 length: 13 amino acids. CDR1 and CDR2 from the germline V gene are ENHRY and SYGVKD. This CDR3 reads CAIRADRNTEAFF. In nucleotides, the CDR3 is TGTGCCATCAGGGCGGACAGGAACACTGAAGCTTTCTTT.

With regard to this clonotype: The junction departs from germline at one end; a sequencing error may be responsible. The chain uses TRBV27 and TRBJ1-6; TRBD1 is a possible D gene (5 bases). CDR3 length: 13 amino acids. Per the germline V gene, CDR1 is MNHEY and CDR2 is SMNVEV (reference sequence). The CDR3 loop is CASSLGSGPPPHF. For the CDR3, the DNA is TGTGCCAGCAGTCTAGGGTCAGGGCCACCCCCCCACTTT.

The CDR3 bases are TGTGCCAGCAGCGCCGGGTCTCAATGGGAGACCCAGTACTTC. This sequence encodes CASSAGSQWETQYF. The chain is built from TRBV7-2 and TRBJ2-5; D is uncertain. V was clipped by 5 bases and J by 5 bases, with 15 bases between them. CDR1 and CDR2 from the germline V gene are SGHTA and FQGNSA. The CDR3 loop spans 14 amino acids.